What follows are 10 T cell receptor beta chains derived from one specimen sequenced in a study of T cells in Graves' hyperthyroidism and ophthalmopathy. Amplified TCR beta CDR3 regions derived from RNA transcripts. HTBI primers were the set used in a first-round RT-PCR of the TCR CDR3. From the multiplex PCR reads, TCRdb called clonotypes with MiXCR, one entry per CDR3 protein. The sample has under 350,000 distinct CDR3 sequences; about 15% are singletons. Source material: blood. The receptors were gathered from a woman between 55 and 75 years old with Graves' ophthalmopathy.

This clonotype appeared many times. This chain links TRBV7-2 with TRBJ2-2, with 11 bases aligning to TRBD2. Germline V gives CDR1 SGHTA, CDR2 FQGNSA. This CDR3 is 18 amino acids long. J lost 8 bases, V lost 0 bases, and 11 bases had no gene match. The CDR3 loop is CASSLAVWGLAEGGELFF. In nucleotides, the CDR3 is TGTGCCAGCAGCTTAGCGGTGTGGGGACTAGCGGAAGGAGGGGAGCTGTTTTTT. The full variable domain, its missing parts supplied by reference TRBV7-2 and TRBJ2-2, is GAGVSQSPSNKVTEKGKDVELRCDPISGHTALYWYRQSLGQGLEFLIYFQGNSAPDKSGLPSDRFSAERTGGSVSTLTIQRTQQEDSAVYLCASSLAVWGLAEGGELFFGEGSRLTVL.

This clonotype was found many times. The chain recombines TRBV5-1 with TRBJ1-4; D gene uncertain. The CDR3 consists of 13 residues. Germline V gene data show CDR1 as SGHRS and CDR2 as YFSETQ. Trimming pared 5 bases from V and 0 bases from J, leaving 5 bases between. The CDR3 is CASRESTNEKLFF. DNA of the CDR3: TGCGCCAGCAGGGAATCAACTAATGAAAAACTGTTTTTT.

This clonotype was recorded at least ten times. The V and J genes are TRBV18 and TRBJ1-5; no reliable D call. The CDR3 spans 16 residues. Germline values: CDR1 KGHSH, CDR2 LQKENI. V lost 0 bases, J lost 2 bases, and 11 bases lay in between. Here the CDR3 reads CASSPPGLIGNQPQHF. The CDR3 nucleotides are TGTGCCAGCTCACCACCCGGCTTGATAGGCAATCAGCCCCAGCATTTT. The full variable domain, completed using reference TRBV18 and TRBJ1-5, is NAGVMQNPRHLVRRRGQEARLRCSPMKGHSHVYWYRQLPEEGLKFMVYLQKENIIDESGMPKERFSAEFPKEGPSILRIQQVVRGDSAAYFCASSPPGLIGNQPQHFGDGTRLSIL.

This clonotype appeared many times. The V and J genes are TRBV19 and TRBJ1-2, with TRBD1 matching 11 bases. The CDR3 extends over 14 amino acids. The junction had 12 bases not matched to a gene; V was cut back by 10 bases and J by 8 bases. The germline V gene encodes CDR1 LNHDA and CDR2 SQIVND (reference sequence). The CDR3 sequence: CATERTGGVGGYTF. The CDR3 DNA sequence: TGTGCCACCGAGAGGACAGGGGGCGTAGGCGGCTACACCTTC.

The rearrangement joins TRBV10-3 to TRBJ1-1; D ambiguous. V lost 3 bases, J lost 2 bases, and 13 bases lay in between. This CDR3 is built from 15 residues. The germline gives CDR1 ENHRY, CDR2 SYGVKD. CDR3 nucleotide sequence: TGTGCCATCAGTGACCAGGTCGTCGGAAACACTGAAGCTTTCTTT. This encodes CAISDQVVGNTEAFF.

This clonotype occurred many times. The chain recombines TRBV3-2 with TRBJ2-7; TRBD1 is the table's D call and was not checked against the DNA. TRBV3-2 is a pseudogene segment. This CDR3 is 19 amino acids long. The CDR3 here is CASSQDRVPGRRTSYEQYF. CDR3 DNA sequence: TGTGCCAGCAGCCAAGATCGGGTCCCGGGACGCAGGACCTCCTACGAGCAGTACTTC.

This clonotype was counted many times. This chain connects TRBV7-9 to TRBJ1-1; a weak D match, TRBD1 (6 bases). CDR3 length: 15 residues. Trimming pared 7 bases from V and 0 bases from J, leaving 15 bases between. Germline loops: CDR1 SEHNR, CDR2 FQNEAQ (reference sequence). The CDR3 DNA reads as TGTGCCAGCACCCCAGTAGGGGGAATGAACACTGAAGCTTTCTTT. It encodes CASTPVGGMNTEAFF.

This clonotype was recorded at least ten times. The chain couples TRBV6-2 or TRBV6-3 to TRBJ2-7, with 8 bases matching TRBD2. This CDR3 region has 17 residues. Germline CDR1 and CDR2: MNHEY and SVGEGT. V dropped 2 bases and J dropped 0; count of bases not matched to a gene: 9. In DNA, the CDR3 is TGTGCCAGCAGTTACCCGGGAACGGGAGGGCCCTCCTACGAGCAGTACTTC. It is translated as CASSYPGTGGPSYEQYF.

A few counts support this clonotype. The genes are TRBV20-1 and TRBJ1-6, with D perhaps TRBD1 (6 bases). The CDR3 is 20 amino acids. Trimming removed 1 base at V and 0 bases at J, with 22 bases between. Germline CDR1 reads DFQATT; CDR2 reads SNEGSKA (reference sequence). CDR3 in DNA: TGCAGTGCTAGAGCGAGCCCGACCTGGACAGCGAGCTCCTATAATTCACCCCTCCACTTT. It specifies CSARASPTWTASSYNSPLHF.

This clonotype has a count of ten or more. In DNA form, the CDR3 reads TGTGCCAGCAGTGAACCTGGACAGGGATCGGGCAATGAGCAGTTCTTC. Protein: CASSEPGQGSGNEQFF. The chain employs TRBV6-1 and TRBJ2-1; TRBD1 aligns across 8 bases. The CDR3 is 16 residues long. The J segment lost 6 bases and the V segment lost 2 bases, leaving 9 bases of the junction unmatched. Germline lookup yields CDR1 MNHNS and CDR2 SASEGT.